A selection of T cell receptor beta chains follows, all from one sample in a study of T cells after yellow fever vaccination. TCRdb reprocessed the 5' RACE reads via MiXCR and lists one record per CDR3 protein. This table holds 550,000 or so distinct CDR3 sequences, roughly 21% found once. The sample here was PBMCs, taken 15 days after the yellow fever booster vaccination. The origin of the receptors is a young man who received the YFV17D yellow fever vaccine. Each CDR3 is given with its conserved first and last residue. Each record gives: clone size, V gene, J gene, CDR3 protein. Rows give clone size only sometimes, using once, few, many, or a class for an expanded clone.

.,TRBV5-1,TRBJ1-3,CASSLGGASSGNTIYF
.,TRBV7-3,TRBJ2-1,CASSSGADEQFF
.,TRBV6-1,TRBJ2-7,CASRRTGGTYEQYF
few,TRBV4-2,TRBJ2-5,CASSQGSVAKETQYF
few,TRBV23-1,TRBJ2-7,CASYRDSDIHEQYF
.,TRBV7-2,TRBJ2-3,CASSPTGTSITDTQYF
.,TRBV11-3,TRBJ2-2,CASSSWGGANTGELFF
few,TRBV12-3/TRBV12-4,TRBJ2-1,CASSWTSGGFNEQFF
.,TRBV7-7,TRBJ2-2,CASKGAHNTGELFF
.,TRBV3-1,TRBJ1-1,CASSRTGGHSEAFF
few,TRBV5-1,TRBJ1-1,CASSLRYNTEAFF
.,TRBV12-3/TRBV12-4,TRBJ2-2,CASRIGAGELFF
.,TRBV3-1,TRBJ1-6,CASSHSGVNSPLHF
few,TRBV20-1,TRBJ2-7,CSARDPARSSYEQYF
few,TRBV12-3/TRBV12-4,TRBJ2-5,CASSLGGNRGTQYF
once,TRBV10-3,TRBJ2-1,CAISESGGSYNEQFF
.,TRBV5-4,TRBJ2-1,CASSAPGGGSYNEQFF
.,TRBV27,TRBJ2-4,CASSPDRGLDIQYF
.,TRBV7-8,TRBJ2-1,CASSLGTSGSSDEQFF
.,TRBV5-1,TRBJ2-5,CASSSGLGQETQYF
.,TRBV2,TRBJ2-2,CASSEGSRPGELFF
.,TRBV19,TRBJ2-4,CASRDRGPIQYF
.,TRBV3-1,TRBJ2-7,CASSRLGTGDEQYF
.,TRBV15,TRBJ2-3,CATSREGSSTDTQYF
.,TRBV29-1,TRBJ2-5,CSVDGQPTQYF
once,TRBV7-2,TRBJ1-4,CASSLGLVRTGGEKLFF
few,TRBV5-5,TRBJ1-4,CASREGTNEKLFF
.,TRBV4-1,TRBJ1-5,CASRLLKPCAVPYRSSNQPQHF
once,TRBV20-1,TRBJ1-5,CSATLPRDNQPQHF
once,TRBV6-1,TRBJ2-3,CASAGDSPTDTQYF
.,TRBV20-1,TRBJ2-3,CSARPTTTDTQYF
.,TRBV6-1,TRBJ1-1,CATLLRTAEGTEAFF
once,TRBV6-1,TRBJ2-5,CASNGRETQYF
.,TRBV6-1,TRBJ2-2,CASSLSGSNAGELFF